This T cell receptor (beta chain) derives from a study of cytomegalovirus exposure and HLA in healthy donors. CDR1 is MNHEY and CDR2 is SMNVEV in the germline V gene (reference sequence). V was pared by 5 bases and J by 6 bases, with 11 bases of the junction left unmatched. There are 17 residues in the CDR3. PCR used 60 Vbeta primers and 13 Jbeta primers. Sequenced by immunoSEQ multiplex PCR; TCRdb stores in-frame clones only, minus some. This table holds around 150,000 clones, 82% found once. This receptor was identified in a girl aged 5-17 years in good health and CMV-seropositive. The J gene is TRBJ2-2, the V gene TRBV27, with 11 bases lining up with TRBD2. The sample consisted of PBMCs. The CDR3 DNA follows: TGTGCCAGCAGTCAGGGACTAGCGGAGGTTGTTTCCGGGGAGCTGTTTTTT. The encoded protein is CASSQGLAEVVSGELFF.